Each of the 25 T cell receptor beta chains below was sequenced from the same sample in a study of blood T cell repertoires in COVID-19. Clones were sequenced by immunoSEQ multiplex PCR, and TCRdb holds only the in-frame ones, with some missing. The table lists roughly 500,000 clones, about 91% of them singletons. Input material: peripheral blood. The source of these receptors is a man aged 18-30 years with COVID-19, enrolled during active disease.

The chain couples TRBV19 to TRBJ2-7; TRBD2 aligns across 11 bases. This CDR3 comprises 14 residues. Germline V CDR1 and CDR2: LNHDA, SQIVND (reference sequence). V shed 6 bases, J shed 13 bases, and the junction held 14 bases outside the gene matches. The CDR3 sequence is CASRETSGTLVTYF. In DNA form, the CDR3 reads TGTGCCAGTAGAGAGACTAGCGGGACCCTAGTAACCTACTTC.

This clone appeared once. The V call is TRBV5-6, the J call TRBJ1-1; no definite D call. V lost 0 bases to trimming and J lost 7 bases, with 4 bases between them. Germline CDR1 is SGHDT and CDR2 is YYEEEE. This CDR3 region has 11 residues. The CDR3 coding sequence is TGTGCCAGCAGCTTGGGGAGTGAAGCTTTCTTT. Amino acid sequence: CASSLGSEAFF.

J is TRBJ2-7 and V is TRBV14; TRBD2 is a possible D gene (6 bases). This CDR3 is built from 14 residues. From germline, CDR1 is SGHDN and CDR2 FVKESK. V was shortened by 4 bases and J by 0 bases, with 10 bases between the two germline ends. Here the CDR3 DNA reads TGTGCCAGCAGCCTAGCCGGGAGCTCCTACGAGCAGTACTTC. Translation gives CASSLAGSSYEQYF.

CDR3 in DNA: TGTGCCAGCAGACAGGAACCCAACTATGGCTACACCTTC. This gives the protein CASRQEPNYGYTF. The chain carries TRBV6-5 and TRBJ1-2, with a tentative D call TRBD1 (5 bases). The V gene lost 6 bases and the J gene lost 2 bases, with 10 bases spanning the gap. Germline V gene data show CDR1 as MNHEY and CDR2 as SVGAGI. The CDR3 contains 13 residues.

The rearrangement joins TRBV19 to TRBJ2-7; a possible D gene is TRBD1 (5 bases). CDR1 and CDR2 from the germline V gene are LNHDA and SQIVND (reference sequence). The V gene lost 7 bases and the J gene lost 2 bases, with 15 bases spanning the gap. The CDR3 contains 14 residues. CDR3 in DNA: TGTGCCAGTACCAAGGCAGGGTCTACCTACGAGCAGTACTTC. It translates to CASTKAGSTYEQYF.

This clone was seen only once. The V call is TRBV7-2, the J call TRBJ1-1; D gene uncertain. CDR1 SGHTA and CDR2 FQGNSA come from the germline V gene. The CDR3 length is 11 residues. The V gene lost 2 bases and the J gene lost 7 bases, with 5 bases spanning the gap. CDR3 DNA: TGTGCCAGCAGCTTACCAGATGAAGCTTTCTTT. This codes for CASSLPDEAFF.

This CDR3 is CASSHRGPGTEAFF. CDR3 coding DNA: TGTGCCAGCAGCCACAGGGGTCCGGGTACTGAAGCTTTCTTT. The V gene is TRBV5-6, the J gene TRBJ1-1; 7 bases match TRBD1. With 4 bases clipped from V and 5 bases from J, the junction kept 8 bases outside the gene matches. The CDR3 contains 14 residues. Germline loops: CDR1 SGHDT, CDR2 YYEEEE.

The chain recombines TRBV6-1 with TRBJ2-5, with D perhaps matching TRBD1 (6 bases). Germline V lookup: CDR1 MNHNS, CDR2 SASEGT. Trimming took off 6 bases at V and 2 bases at J, with 13 bases between the two ends. This CDR3 contains 14 residues. The CDR3 here is CASRAGAIQETQYF. The CDR3 DNA sequence: TGTGCCAGCAGGGCAGGGGCTATTCAAGAGACCCAGTACTTC.

The sample holds many counts of this clone. This chain connects TRBV11-3 to TRBJ2-7, with a weak D call TRBD1 (5 bases). Trimming stripped 1 base from V and 3 bases from J, with 10 bases between. Germline CDR1 reads SGHNT; CDR2 reads YENEEA. This CDR3 region has 14 residues. CDR3 DNA sequence: TGTGCCAGCAGCTTAGCTAGTCAGGGCTACGAGCAGTACTTC. It yields the protein CASSLASQGYEQYF.

The chain joins TRBV18 to TRBJ1-2, with no clear D. This CDR3 is built from 11 residues. Trimming stripped 4 bases from V and 7 bases from J, with 7 bases between. Germline-derived CDR1 and CDR2 are KGHSH and LQKENI. In DNA form, the CDR3 reads TGTGCCAGCTCACTTAGGAGTGGCTACACCTTC. Residues: CASSLRSGYTF.

In its sample, this clone was seen once. The chain combines TRBV18 with TRBJ1-3; D possibly corresponds to TRBD1 (5 bases). CDR1 KGHSH and CDR2 LQKENI come from the germline V gene. This CDR3 contains 15 residues. The V end was cut by 2 bases, the J end by 0 bases, with 8 bases between. The CDR3 region is CASSPGASSGNTIYF. CDR3 in DNA: TGTGCCAGCTCACCAGGGGCGAGCTCTGGAAACACCATATATTTT.

This clone was observed a few times. The chain links TRBV19 to TRBJ1-1, with D perhaps TRBD1 (5 bases). Germline CDR1 and CDR2: LNHDA and SQIVND (reference sequence). The V end was cut by 10 bases, the J end by 8 bases, with 17 bases between. The CDR3 is 12 residues long. DNA for the CDR3: TGTGCCACCAAATGGAGAAAGGGGGAAGCTTTCTTT. Translated, it gives CATKWRKGEAFF.

The V gene is TRBV5-1, the J gene TRBJ2-5, with 9 bases identical to TRBD2. The CDR3 is made up of 16 amino acids. After removal of 0 bases from V and 4 bases from J, the junction contained 7 bases not matched to a gene. Germline V gene data show CDR1 as SGHRS and CDR2 as YFSETQ. CDR3 nucleotide sequence: TGCGCCAGCAGCTTGGCTCCAGCGGGGGGCCGAGAGACCCAGTACTTC. Translated, it gives CASSLAPAGGRETQYF.

This clone has just one count. This sequence joins TRBV21-1 and TRBJ2-7; the table names TRBD2, a call not compared with the DNA. TRBV21-1 is designated a pseudogene. This CDR3 contains 18 residues. This CDR3 reads CASSKDRAPCGSPYEQYF. The CDR3 DNA sequence: TGTGCCAGCAGCAAAGACCGGGCCCCCTGCGGGAGCCCCTACGAGCAGTACTTC.

This chain links TRBV7-9 with TRBJ1-1; 7 positions agree with TRBD1. The CDR3 loop spans 14 amino acids. J was trimmed by 3 bases and V by 2 bases; bases with no gene match: 3. From germline, CDR1 is SEHNR and CDR2 FQNEAQ (reference sequence). CDR3 loop: CASSLRDRYTEAFF. The CDR3 nucleotides read TGTGCCAGCAGCTTAAGGGACAGATACACTGAAGCTTTCTTT.

In DNA, the CDR3 is TGTGCCAGCAGCAGACTAGCGGAGAGCTCCTACGAGCAGTACTTC. Encoded protein: CASSRLAESSYEQYF. The rearrangement links TRBV5-5 to TRBJ2-7; 9 nucleotides align to TRBD2. The V segment lost 4 bases and the J segment 0 bases; nucleotides outside the gene matches: 5. CDR1 is SGHKS and CDR2 is YYEKEE in the germline V gene (reference sequence). This CDR3 region has 15 residues.

This clone was counted only a few times. CDR3 loop: CASSVEGVPYNEQFF. The CDR3 DNA sequence: TGTGCCAGCAGCGTAGAGGGAGTCCCCTACAATGAGCAGTTCTTC. The rearrangement joins TRBV9 to TRBJ2-1, with a tentative D call TRBD2 (5 bases). V was shortened by 0 bases and J by 2 bases, with 9 bases between the two germline ends. The germline V gene encodes CDR1 SGDLS and CDR2 YYNGEE. The CDR3 has 15 residues.

J is TRBJ2-3 and V is TRBV6-4; D is possibly TRBD2 (6 bases). With 6 bases removed from V and 8 bases from J, the gap between germline ends came to 30 bases. The CDR3 spans 18 residues. Looked up from germline, CDR1 is MRHNA and CDR2 is SNTAGT. The chain's CDR3 is CASRLGTLGGLYSGTQYF. Here the CDR3 DNA reads TGTGCCAGCAGACTTGGAACCTTGGGGGGTCTCTATTCGGGTACGCAGTATTTT.

This rearrangement joins TRBV5-1 to TRBJ1-4, with 7 bases lining up with TRBD1. This CDR3 has 15 amino acids. Germline-derived CDR1 and CDR2 are SGHRS and YFSETQ. V shed 0 bases and J 8 bases; nucleotides not matched to a gene: 7. The CDR3 nucleotides read TGCGCCAGCAGCTTGGTAGGGACAGCCGAGGAAAAACTGTTTTTT. Its translation: CASSLVGTAEEKLFF.

V usage is TRBV24-1 and J usage is TRBJ2-7; 13 positions match TRBD2. The germline gives CDR1 KGHDR, CDR2 SFDVKD. With V trimmed by 2 bases and J by 2 bases, 11 bases remained unmatched. The CDR3 totals 19 residues. This CDR3 is CATSDSGTSGTGNPYEQYF. The CDR3 DNA reads as TGTGCCACCAGTGATTCCGGGACTAGCGGGACTGGGAACCCCTACGAGCAGTACTTC.

V is TRBV10-3 and J is TRBJ2-7; D might be TRBD1 (5 bases). The CDR3 has 14 amino acids. Germline V lookup: CDR1 ENHRY, CDR2 SYGVKD. V lost 5 bases, J lost 3 bases, and 14 bases lay in between. CDR3 sequence (DNA): TGTGCCATCAGTCAGGGAAGTCCCAACTACGAGCAGTACTTC. Amino acid sequence: CAISQGSPNYEQYF.

This chain links TRBV5-1 with TRBJ2-2; 11 bases map to TRBD2. With V trimmed by 0 bases and J by 7 bases, 8 bases remained unmatched. Germline V gene data show CDR1 as SGHRS and CDR2 as YFSETQ. The CDR3 runs to 17 residues. In nucleotides, the CDR3 is TGCGCCAGCAGCTTGGGAGGGACTAGCGGAATGATCGGGGAGCTGTTTTTT. Amino acid sequence: CASSLGGTSGMIGELFF.

This chain links TRBV6-5 with TRBJ1-1; D gene ambiguous. The germline V gene encodes CDR1 MNHEY and CDR2 SVGAGI. The CDR3 is 13 amino acids. V shed 2 bases and J shed 1 base, with 5 bases lying between them. CDR3 loop: CASSYAGNTEAFF. CDR3 nucleotide sequence: TGTGCCAGCAGTTACGCGGGGAACACTGAAGCTTTCTTT.

The rearrangement links TRBV19 to TRBJ2-7, with TRBD1 matching 9 bases. Germline V gene sequence: CDR1 LNHDA, CDR2 SQIVND (reference sequence). V trimming: 3 bases; J trimming: 5 bases; junction bases outside the gene matches: 8. The CDR3 covers 15 residues. The CDR3 region is CASSITGTGLDEQYF. The CDR3 DNA reads as TGTGCCAGTAGTATTACCGGGACAGGGCTGGACGAGCAGTACTTC.

A few counts support this clone. The sample has other DNA sequences that encode this CDR3 too. The CDR3 DNA is TGTGCCACCAGTGACCCTGGAAGGGGGCACGAGCAGTACTTC. Amino acids: CATSDPGRGHEQYF. The V call is TRBV24-1, the J call TRBJ2-7; 7 bases are shared with TRBD1. This CDR3 is built from 14 residues. V shed 4 bases and J 5 bases; nucleotides not matched to a gene: 7. Germline V lookup: CDR1 KGHDR, CDR2 SFDVKD.